This is a list of T cell receptor beta chains from one sample in a study of blood T cell repertoires in COVID-19. Method: immunoSEQ multiplex PCR; TCRdb's copy keeps in-frame clones and lacks some. Among some 80,000 clones listed, about four fifths were seen once. Sequencing was carried out using peripheral blood. The receptors stem from a woman older than 75 with active or convalescent COVID-19. CDR3s include the opening cysteine and the closing phenylalanine or tryptophan. A D gene is named only where the DNA matches it firmly. Clone size is given for some rows only: seen once, a few or many times, or a class if the clone is expanded.

J gene: TRBJ1-5; clone size: many; V gene: TRBV6-5; D gene: TRBD1; CDR3 protein: CASSLGQVDQPQHF; CDR3 DNA: TGTGCCAGCAGTTTAGGACAGGTGGACCAGCCCCAGCATTTT
J gene: TRBJ2-1; clone size: .; V gene: TRBV7-6; D gene: .; CDR3 protein: CASSLRAGLNEQFF; CDR3 DNA: TGTGCCAGCAGCTTAAGGGCGGGATTGAATGAGCAGTTCTTC
J gene: TRBJ1-2; clone size: .; V gene: TRBV4-3; D gene: TRBD1; CDR3 protein: CASSRPGTGDNGYTF; CDR3 DNA: TGCGCCAGCAGCCGGCCAGGGACAGGGGATAATGGCTACACCTTC
J gene: TRBJ1-2; clone size: .; V gene: TRBV4-3; D gene: .; CDR3 protein: CASSQGGWGYTF; CDR3 DNA: TGCGCCAGCAGCCAAGGAGGCTGGGGCTACACCTTC
J gene: TRBJ1-4; clone size: .; V gene: TRBV19; D gene: .; CDR3 protein: CASSPRGGVLAANEKLFF; CDR3 DNA: TGTGCCAGTAGTCCAAGAGGGGGGGTACTAGCGGCTAATGAAAAACTGTTTTTT
J gene: TRBJ2-3; clone size: .; V gene: TRBV7-2; D gene: .; CDR3 protein: CASSLVFGDTQYF; CDR3 DNA: TGTGCCAGCAGCTTAGTGTTCGGGGATACGCAGTATTTT
J gene: TRBJ1-5; clone size: few; V gene: TRBV2; D gene: .; CDR3 protein: CASSGWGVDSNQPQHF; CDR3 DNA: TGTGCCAGCAGTGGGTGGGGGGTTGATAGCAATCAGCCCCAGCATTTT
J gene: TRBJ1-2; clone size: few; V gene: TRBV4-3; D gene: .; CDR3 protein: CASSQDQGANYGYTF; CDR3 DNA: TGCGCCAGCAGCCAAGACCAGGGCGCTAACTATGGCTACACCTTC
J gene: TRBJ2-7; clone size: once; V gene: TRBV3-1/TRBV3-2; D gene: TRBD2; CDR3 protein: CASRGGYEQYF; CDR3 DNA: TGTGCCAGCAGGGGGGGGTACGAGCAGTACTTC
J gene: TRBJ1-5; clone size: once; V gene: TRBV7-2; D gene: .; CDR3 protein: CASSFLGTNQPQHF; CDR3 DNA: TGTGCCAGCAGCTTTTTAGGGACTAATCAGCCCCAGCATTTT
J gene: TRBJ1-2; clone size: .; V gene: TRBV5-8; D gene: TRBD1; CDR3 protein: CASSLPPTGGWSYGYTF; CDR3 DNA: TGTGCCAGCAGCTTGCCCCCTACAGGGGGCTGGAGCTATGGCTACACCTTC
J gene: TRBJ2-1; clone size: .; V gene: TRBV18; D gene: TRBD1; CDR3 protein: CASSPQGTGAYNEQFF; CDR3 DNA: TGTGCCAGCTCACCACAAGGGACAGGGGCTTACAATGAGCAGTTCTTC
J gene: TRBJ2-1; clone size: .; V gene: TRBV19; D gene: TRBD2; CDR3 protein: CASSGLAGGWSYNEQFF; CDR3 DNA: TGTGCCAGTAGTGGACTAGCGGGAGGGTGGTCCTACAATGAGCAGTTCTTC
J gene: TRBJ2-3; clone size: .; V gene: TRBV5-6; D gene: TRBD1; CDR3 protein: CASSMGQSTDTQYF; CDR3 DNA: TGTGCCAGCAGCATGGGACAGAGCACAGATACGCAGTATTTT
J gene: TRBJ2-7; clone size: few; V gene: TRBV7-3; D gene: .; CDR3 protein: CASSLTAPSYEQYF; CDR3 DNA: TGTGCCAGCAGCTTAACGGCCCCCTCCTACGAGCAGTACTTC
J gene: TRBJ2-1; clone size: .; V gene: TRBV11-2; D gene: TRBD1; CDR3 protein: CASSQGQGLNEQFF; CDR3 DNA: TGTGCCAGCAGCCAGGGACAGGGCCTCAATGAGCAGTTCTTC
J gene: TRBJ1-4; clone size: .; V gene: TRBV18; D gene: .; CDR3 protein: CASSPGPEKLFF; CDR3 DNA: TGTGCCAGCTCACCGGGGCCCGAAAAACTGTTTTTT
J gene: TRBJ1-2; clone size: once; V gene: TRBV10-2; D gene: .; CDR3 protein: CASSEAGANYGYTF; CDR3 DNA: TGCGCCAGCAGTGAAGCAGGGGCTAACTATGGCTACACCTTC
J gene: TRBJ1-4; clone size: .; V gene: TRBV2; D gene: .; CDR3 protein: CASSHWESLRLFF; CDR3 DNA: TGTGCCAGCAGCCACTGGGAGAGTCTTAGGCTGTTTTTT
J gene: TRBJ1-1; clone size: .; V gene: TRBV3-1/TRBV3-2; D gene: .; CDR3 protein: CASSRHTGEAFF; CDR3 DNA: TGTGCCAGCAGCCGTCATACGGGTGAAGCTTTCTTT
J gene: TRBJ1-2; clone size: .; V gene: TRBV18; D gene: TRBD1; CDR3 protein: CASSPGGQGSLGSYTF; CDR3 DNA: TGTGCCAGCTCACCGGGGGGACAGGGGAGTCTTGGTAGCTACACCTTC
J gene: TRBJ2-2; clone size: .; V gene: TRBV19; D gene: .; CDR3 protein: CASRKGPGTPSGELFF; CDR3 DNA: TGTGCCAGTAGAAAAGGACCCGGGACTCCCTCCGGGGAGCTGTTTTTT
J gene: TRBJ2-7; clone size: few; V gene: TRBV4-1; D gene: .; CDR3 protein: CASSQAHRVSYEQYF; CDR3 DNA: TGCGCCAGCAGCCAAGCCCACAGGGTCTCCTACGAGCAGTACTTC
J gene: TRBJ2-7; clone size: .; V gene: TRBV3-1/TRBV3-2; D gene: TRBD2; CDR3 protein: CASSQVGGSRYF; CDR3 DNA: TGTGCCAGCAGCCAAGTCGGGGGGTCTAGGTACTTC
J gene: TRBJ1-2; clone size: .; V gene: TRBV28; D gene: .; CDR3 protein: CASSLGSQNSNYGYTF; CDR3 DNA: TGTGCCAGCAGTTTGGGCAGCCAGAACTCTAACTATGGCTACACCTTC
J gene: TRBJ1-1; clone size: .; V gene: TRBV10-3; D gene: TRBD1; CDR3 protein: CAIRSQGQLNTEAFF; CDR3 DNA: TGTGCCATCAGATCTCAGGGACAGCTGAACACTGAAGCTTTCTTT
J gene: TRBJ2-1; clone size: .; V gene: TRBV19; D gene: TRBD2; CDR3 protein: CASSRLAGGRNEQFF; CDR3 DNA: TGTGCCAGTAGTAGACTAGCGGGAGGGCGCAATGAGCAGTTCTTC
J gene: TRBJ1-1; clone size: .; V gene: TRBV20-1; D gene: .; CDR3 protein: CSASQDYAEAFF; CDR3 DNA: TGCAGTGCTAGTCAGGATTACGCTGAAGCTTTCTTT
J gene: TRBJ1-4; clone size: .; V gene: TRBV27; D gene: TRBD1; CDR3 protein: CASRTGVNEKLFF; CDR3 DNA: TGTGCCAGCAGGACAGGGGTTAATGAAAAACTGTTTTTT
J gene: TRBJ1-1; clone size: .; V gene: TRBV23-1; D gene: .; CDR3 protein: CASSKGFPRQANTEAFF; CDR3 DNA: TGCGCCAGCAGTAAAGGGTTCCCGAGACAGGCGAACACTGAAGCTTTCTTT
J gene: TRBJ2-1; clone size: .; V gene: TRBV28; D gene: .; CDR3 protein: CASSLFSMRVGTSNEQFF; CDR3 DNA: TGTGCCAGCAGTTTATTTTCGATGAGGGTCGGAACTTCCAATGAGCAGTTCTTC
J gene: TRBJ2-7; clone size: .; V gene: TRBV15; D gene: TRBD1; CDR3 protein: CATSSLFWTGAYEQYF; CDR3 DNA: TGTGCCACCAGCTCCCTTTTTTGGACAGGGGCCTACGAGCAGTACTTC
J gene: TRBJ1-2; clone size: .; V gene: TRBV19; D gene: .; CDR3 protein: CASSRRGPDYGYTF; CDR3 DNA: TGTGCCAGTAGCCGGCGGGGGCCTGACTATGGCTACACCTTC
J gene: TRBJ2-1; clone size: once; V gene: TRBV7-6; D gene: TRBD2; CDR3 protein: CASSHPLAGGGSYNEQFF; CDR3 DNA: TGTGCCAGCAGCCACCCTCTAGCGGGAGGGGGCTCCTACAATGAGCAGTTCTTC
J gene: TRBJ2-5; clone size: once; V gene: TRBV7-2; D gene: .; CDR3 protein: CASSSYSQQETQYF; CDR3 DNA: TGTGCCAGCAGCTCCTACAGTCAACAAGAGACCCAGTACTTC
J gene: TRBJ2-1; clone size: .; V gene: TRBV7-8; D gene: .; CDR3 protein: CASSRGLAEQFF; CDR3 DNA: TGTGCCAGCAGCCGCGGGCTAGCTGAGCAGTTCTTC
J gene: TRBJ2-7; clone size: .; V gene: TRBV7-2; D gene: .; CDR3 protein: CASSLRGTYEQYF; CDR3 DNA: TGTGCCAGCAGCTTGAGAGGAACCTACGAGCAGTACTTC
J gene: TRBJ2-7; clone size: .; V gene: TRBV11-2; D gene: .; CDR3 protein: CASSLRGNLPTYEQYF; CDR3 DNA: TGTGCCAGCAGCTTAAGAGGTAACTTACCTACCTACGAGCAGTACTTC
J gene: TRBJ2-5; clone size: .; V gene: TRBV5-1; D gene: .; CDR3 protein: CASSPGTPRETQYF; CDR3 DNA: TGCGCCAGCAGCCCTGGGACTCCACGCGAGACCCAGTACTTC
J gene: TRBJ1-4; clone size: .; V gene: TRBV13; D gene: TRBD1; CDR3 protein: CASSFWTGDHGEKLFF; CDR3 DNA: TGTGCCAGCAGCTTTTGGACAGGGGACCATGGTGAAAAACTGTTTTTT
J gene: TRBJ2-5; clone size: .; V gene: TRBV5-5; D gene: .; CDR3 protein: CASRELELGQETQYF; CDR3 DNA: TGTGCCAGCAGAGAGTTAGAACTAGGCCAAGAGACCCAGTACTTC
J gene: TRBJ2-7; clone size: once; V gene: TRBV25-1; D gene: TRBD2; CDR3 protein: CASSDERSSGTYEQYF; CDR3 DNA: TGTGCCAGCAGTGATGAGAGGTCTAGCGGCACCTACGAGCAGTACTTC
J gene: TRBJ2-7; clone size: .; V gene: TRBV28; D gene: TRBD2; CDR3 protein: CASSRGTSRGRTSRRSYEQYF; CDR3 DNA: TGTGCCAGCAGCCGAGGGACTAGCAGGGGCCGAACGTCTCGCCGCTCCTACGAGCAGTACTTC
J gene: TRBJ2-3; clone size: .; V gene: TRBV28; D gene: .; CDR3 protein: CASSGGGLLTDTQYF; CDR3 DNA: TGTGCCAGCAGCGGCGGAGGCCTCCTCACAGATACGCAGTATTTT
J gene: TRBJ2-1; clone size: .; V gene: TRBV7-2; D gene: .; CDR3 protein: CASSISPSGHTSYNEQFF; CDR3 DNA: TGTGCCAGCAGCATATCCCCATCGGGACACACCTCCTACAATGAGCAGTTCTTC
J gene: TRBJ2-7; clone size: .; V gene: TRBV5-4; D gene: TRBD1; CDR3 protein: CASSAGQARYEQYF; CDR3 DNA: TGTGCCAGCAGCGCCGGACAGGCGCGTTACGAGCAGTACTTC
J gene: TRBJ2-1; clone size: .; V gene: TRBV28; D gene: .; CDR3 protein: CASSLDTGDYNEQFF; CDR3 DNA: TGTGCCAGCAGTTTGGATACGGGGGACTACAATGAGCAGTTCTTC
J gene: TRBJ1-1; clone size: .; V gene: TRBV19; D gene: TRBD1; CDR3 protein: CASGQGLPEAFF; CDR3 DNA: TGTGCCAGCGGACAGGGTTTGCCTGAAGCTTTCTTT
J gene: TRBJ1-1; clone size: .; V gene: TRBV7-2; D gene: TRBD1; CDR3 protein: CASSPRTGPQLIEAFF; CDR3 DNA: TGTGCCAGCAGCCCCCGGACAGGCCCACAACTCATAGAAGCTTTCTTT
J gene: TRBJ2-7; clone size: .; V gene: TRBV7-2; D gene: .; CDR3 protein: CASSPRGQMYYEQYF; CDR3 DNA: TGTGCCAGCAGCCCGAGAGGACAGATGTACTACGAGCAGTACTTC
J gene: TRBJ1-2; clone size: .; V gene: TRBV11-2; D gene: .; CDR3 protein: CASSLAHGNYGYTF; CDR3 DNA: TGTGCCAGCAGCTTAGCCCACGGGAACTATGGCTACACCTTC
J gene: TRBJ1-4; clone size: .; V gene: TRBV6-5; D gene: .; CDR3 protein: CASSYQGHLNEKLFF; CDR3 DNA: TGTGCCAGCAGTTACCAGGGACATCTGAATGAAAAACTGTTTTTT
J gene: TRBJ1-1; clone size: .; V gene: TRBV30; D gene: TRBD1; CDR3 protein: CAWSADRGPWSTEAFF; CDR3 DNA: TGTGCCTGGAGTGCAGATAGGGGGCCTTGGTCCACTGAAGCTTTCTTT
J gene: TRBJ2-7; clone size: .; V gene: TRBV12-3/TRBV12-4; D gene: .; CDR3 protein: CASSSYYEQYF; CDR3 DNA: TGTGCCAGCAGTTCCTACTACGAGCAGTACTTC